What follows are 31 T cell receptor beta chains derived from one specimen sequenced in a study of beta chain features in type 1 diabetes. Of the isolated RNA, all was reverse transcribed, and so the sequenced material was expressed TCRB transcripts. The protocol was immunoSEQ multiplex PCR, while the TCRdb copy is restricted to in-frame clones and leaves out a portion. The sample lists fewer than 900,000 clones, 15% to 20% occurring once. Sequenced material: naive CD4+ T cells from blood. These receptors all stem from a woman between 18 and 30 years old in good health.

This chain uses TRBV11-3 with TRBJ2-7; D gene uncertain. The CDR3 runs to 14 residues. Trimming left V 2 bases short and J 6 bases short, with 14 bases between. CDR1 and CDR2 from the germline V gene are SGHNT and YENEEA. The DNA for the CDR3 is TGTGCCAGCAGCTTACAGTCCCGAGTCGGCGAGCAGTACTTC. Protein product: CASSLQSRVGEQYF.

The chain joins TRBV7-2 to TRBJ2-5, with 10 bases matching TRBD2. Looked up from germline, CDR1 is SGHTA and CDR2 is FQGNSA. The CDR3 loop spans 15 amino acids. V lost 2 bases and J lost 7; bases outside the gene matches: 7. CDR3 sequence: CASSLNPAGGSTQYF. CDR3 DNA sequence: TGTGCCAGCAGCTTAAACCCAGCGGGAGGGTCGACCCAGTACTTC.

This clone was counted a few times. The J gene is TRBJ2-1, the V gene TRBV6-1, with D unresolved. Trimming took off 5 bases at V and 8 bases at J, with 10 bases between the two ends. The CDR3 sequence is 12 residues long. Germline-derived CDR1 and CDR2 are MNHNS and SASEGT. CDR3 residues: CASSLQDDEQFF. The CDR3, as DNA: TGTGCCAGCAGTCTGCAGGACGATGAGCAGTTCTTC.

This chain joins TRBV28 and TRBJ1-5; D is possibly TRBD1 (5 bases). Germline values: CDR1 MDHEN, CDR2 SYDVKM. V lost 1 base and J 2 bases, leaving 9 bases between the germline ends. This CDR3 is 15 amino acids long. The CDR3 spells CASSLLVGGNQPQHF. The DNA for the CDR3 is TGTGCCAGCAGTTTATTGGTAGGGGGCAATCAGCCCCAGCATTTT.

V and J are TRBV7-2 and TRBJ1-2; D call uncertain. Germline assignment: CDR1 SGHTA and CDR2 FQGNSA. Trimming cost V 5 bases and J 5 bases, with 12 bases left between them. The CDR3 covers 13 residues. CDR3 residues: CASSPGEGYGYTF. DNA for the CDR3: TGTGCCAGCAGCCCCGGCGAAGGGTATGGCTACACCTTC. Full variable domain (rest looked up from reference TRBV7-2 and TRBJ1-2): GAGVSQSPSNKVTEKGKDVELRCDPISGHTALYWYRQSLGQGLEFLIYFQGNSAPDKSGLPSDRFSAERTGGSVSTLTIQRTQQEDSAVYLCASSPGEGYGYTFGSGTRLTVV.

This clone has a count of ten or more. The rearrangement joins TRBV19 to TRBJ2-1; D not certain. Trimming cost V 5 bases and J 10 bases, with 9 bases left between them. The CDR3 loop spans 11 amino acids. Per germline, CDR1 LNHDA and CDR2 SQIVND (reference sequence). For the CDR3, the DNA is TGTGCCAGTAGTGCCCAGGTCGAGCAGTTCTTC. Translating it yields CASSAQVEQFF.

Details on this clone: Relative to the germline gene, one junction end is altered; a read error may explain this. The chain combines TRBV2 with TRBJ2-7, with 8 bases matching TRBD2. Germline loops: CDR1 SNHLY, CDR2 FYNNEI. The CDR3 runs to 14 residues. CDR3 residues: CASSELAGPYQQYF. CDR3 sequence (DNA): TGTGCCAGCAGTGAACTAGCGGGTCCCTACCAGCAGTACTTC.

This clone showed up just a few times. V usage is TRBV28 and J usage is TRBJ2-3; the D gene is possibly TRBD1 (6 bases). The CDR3 is 14 residues long. Trimming stripped 4 bases from V and 2 bases from J, with 10 bases between. Germline CDR1 MDHEN, CDR2 SYDVKM. The CDR3 region is CASSSPGVTDTQYF. In DNA, the CDR3 is TGTGCCAGCAGTTCTCCAGGGGTCACAGATACGCAGTATTTT.

This clone was counted between two and nine times. The chain links TRBV2 to TRBJ2-7, with 12 bases fitting TRBD2. There are 14 residues in the CDR3. The junction had 2 bases not matched to a gene; V was cut back by 6 bases and J by 2 bases. CDR1 and CDR2 (germline): SNHLY, FYNNEI. The CDR3 sequence is CASSRLAGAYEQYF. For the CDR3, the DNA is TGTGCCAGCAGCCGACTAGCGGGAGCCTACGAGCAGTACTTC.

This chain joins TRBV7-8 and TRBJ2-7; 12 nucleotides match TRBD1. Unmatched junction bases numbered 5, after V lost 5 bases and J lost 6 bases. The CDR3 is made up of 14 amino acids. CDR1 is SGHVS, CDR2 FQNEAQ, per germline. CDR3 DNA: TGTGCCAGCAGCCCCGGGACAGGGGGCTTCGAGCAGTACTTC. Amino acid sequence: CASSPGTGGFEQYF.

The DNA for the CDR3 is TGTGCCAGCAGTTTCCGGCCAGGGTGGACCTACAATGAGCAGTTCTTC. The encoded protein is CASSFRPGWTYNEQFF. The chain uses TRBV27 and TRBJ2-1; a possible D gene is TRBD1 (5 bases). Trimming pared 3 bases from V and 2 bases from J, leaving 14 bases between. Germline CDR1 reads MNHEY; CDR2 reads SMNVEV (reference sequence). The CDR3 is 16 residues long.

This clone was seen only a few times. The chain joins TRBV7-9 to TRBJ2-3; D is uncertain. CDR1 and CDR2 from the germline V gene are SEHNR and FQNEAQ (reference sequence). Trimming removed 3 bases from V and 4 bases from J, with 23 bases in between. CDR3 length: 18 residues. CDR3 sequence: CASSFVTPPPGSSDTQYF. In DNA form, the CDR3 reads TGTGCCAGCAGCTTTGTCACTCCCCCCCCGGGCTCGTCAGATACGCAGTATTTT.

On this clone: Other DNA variants within this sample encode the same CDR3. This sequence joins TRBV18 and TRBJ2-5; D remains unclear. Trimming removed 1 base from V and 2 bases from J, with 5 bases in between. In germline, CDR1 is KGHSH, CDR2 LQKENI. This CDR3 is built from 13 residues. This CDR3 is CASSPRGQETQYF. In DNA, the CDR3 is TGTGCCAGCTCACCACGGGGTCAAGAGACCCAGTACTTC.

The chain has TRBV7-2 and TRBJ2-1; 10 positions match TRBD2. CDR3 length equals 16 residues. V dropped 1 base and J dropped 11; count of bases not matched to a gene: 11. Germline-derived CDR1 and CDR2 are SGHTA and FQGNSA. The CDR3 protein is CASSLEEREGRMKQFF. The CDR3 bases are TGTGCCAGCAGCTTAGAAGAGCGGGAGGGCCGAATGAAGCAGTTCTTC.

The chain is built from TRBV7-3 and TRBJ2-2; no reliable D call. Germline V gene lookup returns CDR1 SGHTA and CDR2 FQGTGA. Trimming cost V 2 bases and J 6 bases, with 7 bases left between them. This CDR3 is 13 amino acids long. The CDR3 coding sequence is TGTGCCAGCAGCTTATCAGCGTCCGGGGAGCTGTTTTTT. It is translated as CASSLSASGELFF.

The rearrangement uses TRBV7-9 and TRBJ2-3; 7 bases agree with TRBD2. In germline, CDR1 is SEHNR, CDR2 FQNEAQ (reference sequence). The trim removed 2 bases at V and 4 bases at J, leaving 6 bases unmatched. CDR3 length: 15 residues. The CDR3: CASSLLGEGPDTQYF. DNA of the CDR3: TGTGCCAGCAGCTTACTGGGGGAGGGCCCAGATACGCAGTATTTT.

This rearrangement joins TRBV14 to TRBJ1-2; TRBD1 aligns across 8 bases. Looked up from germline, CDR1 is SGHDN and CDR2 is FVKESK. The CDR3 extends over 13 amino acids. J was trimmed by 8 bases and V by 4 bases; bases with no gene match: 6. This CDR3 reads CASSPGQGYGYTF. The CDR3 DNA follows: TGTGCCAGCAGCCCAGGACAGGGATACGGCTACACCTTC.

This clone was found a few times. Different DNA sequences within this sample yield the same CDR3. The chain has TRBV14 and TRBJ1-2, with unresolved D. Germline CDR1 and CDR2: SGHDN and FVKESK. This CDR3 has 13 residues. Trimming removed 1 base from V and 2 bases from J, with 5 bases in between. The CDR3: CASSQGQNYGYTF. The DNA of the CDR3 is TGTGCCAGCAGCCAAGGCCAGAACTATGGCTACACCTTC.

The sample holds a few counts of this clone. The chain uses TRBV2 and TRBJ2-3, with a possible D match to TRBD1 (6 bases). V lost 7 bases, J lost 2 bases, and 16 bases lay in between. Germline V gene lookup returns CDR1 SNHLY and CDR2 FYNNEI. The CDR3 length is 15 residues. CDR3 sequence (DNA): TGTGCCAGCAAAGGGCAGGGGCTACCCACAGATACGCAGTATTTT. It specifies CASKGQGLPTDTQYF.

This clone was seen a few times. This chain connects TRBV27 to TRBJ1-1; 7 bases map to TRBD1. V gave up 6 bases and J gave up 1 base; unmatched junction bases: 14. The germline gives CDR1 MNHEY, CDR2 SMNVEV (reference sequence). This CDR3 contains 17 residues. The CDR3 nucleotides are TGTGCCAGCAGCGTTACAGGGGTGATAGGGGCGAACACTGAAGCTTTCTTT. This sequence encodes CASSVTGVIGANTEAFF.

This clone was picked up a small number of times. V and J are TRBV21-1 and TRBJ2-1; the table's D call, TRBD2, has no DNA check behind it. TRBV21-1 is flagged as a pseudogene. The CDR3 has 17 amino acids. The CDR3 nucleotides are TGTGCCAGCAGCAAAGTCCTCCGGCAGGGACTTCAGCATGAGCAGTTCTTC. Its translation: CASSKVLRQGLQHEQFF.

This clone came up a few times. The rearrangement links TRBV6-5 to TRBJ1-2; D not resolved. V lost 5 bases and J lost 6, with 7 bases in between. This CDR3 region has 11 residues. The germline V gene has CDR1 MNHEY and CDR2 SVGAGI. The CDR3 region is CASSAGDGYTF. In nucleotides, the CDR3 is TGTGCCAGCAGTGCCGGGGATGGCTACACCTTC.

This clone has just one count. The chain employs TRBV4-2 and TRBJ2-1, with D unresolved. Germline V gene sequence: CDR1 LGHNA, CDR2 YNFKEQ. V was clipped by 5 bases and J by 10 bases, with 12 bases between them. This CDR3 is 12 amino acids long. In nucleotides, the CDR3 is TGTGCCAGCAGCACAACCCGGGCCGAGCAGTTCTTC. Translation gives CASSTTRAEQFF.

The V gene is TRBV29-1, the J gene TRBJ2-2; tentatively, D is TRBD2 (6 bases). The germline V and J ends were trimmed by 6 bases and 6 bases, with 11 bases remaining between them. CDR1 is SQVTM, CDR2 ANQGSEA, per germline. CDR3 length: 12 amino acids. DNA for the CDR3: TGCAGCGTGAATCGGGACTCCGGGGAGCTGTTTTTT. This sequence encodes CSVNRDSGELFF.

A note on this clone: This specimen includes other DNA sequences encoding the same CDR3. The chain links TRBV9 to TRBJ2-1, with D possibly matching TRBD2 (6 bases). Deletions cut 3 bases from V and 0 bases from J, with 10 bases between. CDR1 and CDR2 (germline): SGDLS, YYNGEE. This CDR3 region has 15 residues. CDR3 nucleotide sequence: TGTGCCAGCAGCGCTGACGGGAGCTCCTACAATGAGCAGTTCTTC. This codes for CASSADGSSYNEQFF.

This clone was counted a few times. This chain links TRBV4-2 with TRBJ2-3; TRBD2 might be the D (6 bases). Deletions cut 6 bases from V and 5 bases from J, with 12 bases between. CDR3 size: 13 residues. CDR1 and CDR2 (germline): LGHNA, YNFKEQ. This CDR3 reads CASRSGVGDTQYF. The CDR3 nucleotides are TGTGCCAGCAGGTCGGGGGTGGGAGATACGCAGTATTTT.

The rearrangement uses TRBV27 and TRBJ2-2, with 11 bases fitting TRBD2. The V segment lost 6 bases and the J segment 6 bases; nucleotides outside the gene matches: 6. Germline V gives CDR1 MNHEY, CDR2 SMNVEV (reference sequence). This CDR3 comprises 15 residues. CDR3 coding DNA: TGTGCCAGCAGACTACTAGCGGGAGTATCCGGGGAGCTGTTTTTT. Protein product: CASRLLAGVSGELFF.

This clone was counted between two and nine times. J is TRBJ2-1 and V is TRBV5-1; TRBD2 agrees at 8 bases. This CDR3 comprises 16 residues. CDR1 and CDR2 from the germline V gene are SGHRS and YFSETQ. The V gene end was trimmed by 1 base and the J gene end by 5 bases; junction bases not matched to a gene: 8. The CDR3 region has the DNA TGCGCCAGCAGCTTGAGGACTAGCTGGCGTGACAATGAGCAGTTCTTC. This translates into CASSLRTSWRDNEQFF.

This clone was counted a few times. V usage is TRBV4-1 and J usage is TRBJ1-2; a weak D match, TRBD1 (5 bases). The V end was cut by 4 bases, the J end by 3 bases, with 15 bases between. The germline CDR1 and CDR2 sequences are MGHRA and YSYEKL. CDR3 length: 15 amino acids. The CDR3 DNA reads TGCGCCAGCAGCCCTATCAGGGTTTTCGACTATGGCTACACCTTC. This translates into CASSPIRVFDYGYTF.

The rearrangement uses TRBV9 and TRBJ2-1, with D hard to call. Germline V CDR1 and CDR2: SGDLS, YYNGEE. The CDR3 has 15 residues. Trimming removed 0 bases from V and 4 bases from J, with 11 bases in between. The CDR3: CASSVDRQVYNEQFF. CDR3 DNA: TGTGCCAGCAGCGTAGACCGGCAGGTTTACAATGAGCAGTTCTTC.

A few counts support this clone. This chain connects TRBV7-9 to TRBJ1-1; tentative D call: TRBD1 (5 bases). The germline CDR1 and CDR2 sequences are SEHNR and FQNEAQ (reference sequence). The V end was cut by 6 bases, the J end by 0 bases, with 8 bases between. The CDR3 runs to 13 residues. The CDR3 DNA follows: TGTGCCAGCAGACAGGTTCTGAACACTGAAGCTTTCTTT. Residues: CASRQVLNTEAFF.